These 31 T cell receptor beta chains came from one sample sequenced in a study of beta chain features in type 1 diabetes. Study-wide results and limits: Type 1 diabetes patients had TCRB CDR3s that were shorter (moderately but significantly so) in all four CD4+ subsets.

As every portion of the isolated RNA was reverse transcribed, the sequencing read expressed TCRB transcripts. Sequencing was performed with immunoSEQ multiplex PCR; in TCRdb, only in-frame clones are kept and a portion is missing. The data hold roughly 260,000 clones, with roughly 20% observed a single time. These receptors' targets are unknown. Sequencing was done on a sample of naive CD4+ T cells from blood. The receptor source for this set is a woman aged 40 to 55 with type 1 diabetes.

This clone was detected a few times. The V and J genes are TRBV5-6 and TRBJ2-5, with D maybe TRBD1 (6 bases). The CDR3 has 15 residues. V was trimmed by 0 bases and J by 6 bases, leaving 15 bases between them. The germline V gene encodes CDR1 SGHDT and CDR2 YYEEEE. CDR3 sequence: CASSLVSGGLQTQYF. The DNA for the CDR3 is TGTGCCAGCAGCTTGGTTTCTGGGGGCTTACAGACCCAGTACTTC. The variable domain in full, completed from reference TRBV5-6 and TRBJ2-5, reads DAGVTQSPTHLIKTRGQQVTLRCSPKSGHDTVSWYQQALGQGPQFIFQYYEEEERQRGNFPDRFSGHQFPNYSSELNVNALLLGDSALYLCASSLVSGGLQTQYFGPGTRLLVL.

V and J are TRBV7-9 and TRBJ2-1, with 7 bases identical to TRBD2. The CDR3 length is 17 residues. CDR1 SEHNR and CDR2 FQNEAQ come from the germline V gene (reference sequence). Trimming removed 5 bases from V and 0 bases from J; junction bases left unmatched: 10. CDR3 residues: CASSRPSLASSYNEQFF. CDR3 in DNA: TGTGCCAGCAGCCGCCCTTCACTAGCGAGCTCCTACAATGAGCAGTTCTTC. The entire variable domain, with the rest obtained from reference TRBV7-9 and TRBJ2-1, is as follows: DTGVSQNPRHKITKRGQNVTFRCDPISEHNRLYWYRQTLGQGPEFLTYFQNEAQLEKSRLLSDRFSAERPKGSFSTLEIQRTEQGDSAMYLCASSRPSLASSYNEQFFGPGTRLTVL.

The CDR3 is CASSLASGAYNEQFF. The CDR3 nucleotides read TGTGCCAGCAGCTTAGCTAGCGGGGCTTACAATGAGCAGTTCTTC. The J gene is TRBJ2-1, the V gene TRBV7-2, with 8 nucleotides matching TRBD2. Germline-derived CDR1 and CDR2 are SGHTA and FQGNSA. V trimming: 0 bases; J trimming: 4 bases; junction bases outside the gene matches: 2. The CDR3 sequence is 15 residues long.

V usage is TRBV18 and J usage is TRBJ2-7, with 7 bases lining up with TRBD2. CDR1 and CDR2 from the germline V gene are KGHSH and LQKENI. The V and J ends lost 6 bases and 4 bases, in that order; junction bases with no gene match: 6. This CDR3 is built from 13 residues. The CDR3 sequence: CASSQGEGYEQYF. Written as DNA, the CDR3 is TGTGCCAGCTCCCAAGGGGAGGGGTACGAGCAGTACTTC.

This clone occurred once. The chain carries TRBV5-1 and TRBJ2-3, with TRBD2 matching 7 bases. Germline assignment: CDR1 SGHRS and CDR2 YFSETQ. The CDR3 spans 14 residues. V lost 2 bases, J lost 4 bases, and 4 bases stayed unmatched. The CDR3 sequence: CASSFQRGADTQYF. For the CDR3, the DNA is TGCGCCAGCAGCTTCCAGCGGGGCGCAGATACGCAGTATTTT. The whole variable domain, remainder taken from reference TRBV5-1 and TRBJ2-3, is KAGVTQTPRYLIKTRGQQVTLSCSPISGHRSVSWYQQTPGQGLQFLFEYFSETQRNKGNFPGRFSGRQFSNSRSEMNVSTLELGDSALYLCASSFQRGADTQYFGPGTRLTVL.

The gene calls are TRBV2 and TRBJ2-1; D may be TRBD2 (6 bases). This CDR3 has 12 residues. Germline CDR1 and CDR2: SNHLY and FYNNEI. Between the trimmed V and J ends, which lost 4 bases and 7 bases, there was a span of 8 bases. This CDR3 reads CASSALANEQFF. CDR3 DNA sequence: TGTGCCAGCAGTGCCCTAGCGAATGAGCAGTTCTTC.

The V gene is TRBV19, the J gene TRBJ1-2; 7 bases agree with TRBD1. Per germline, CDR1 LNHDA and CDR2 SQIVND (reference sequence). The CDR3 has 14 amino acids. J gave up 3 bases and V 8 bases, and 9 bases lay outside the gene matches. DNA of the CDR3: TGTGCCAGTGAGTCCGGGACAGCTGACTATGGCTACACCTTC. It yields the protein CASESGTADYGYTF.

CDR3 protein: CASSLRQGASPQYF. The DNA of the CDR3 is TGCGCCAGCAGCCTTCGACAGGGGGCTTCTCCCCAGTACTTC. The chain uses TRBV5-1 and TRBJ2-5, with 10 positions matching TRBD1. Germline assignment: CDR1 SGHRS and CDR2 YFSETQ. There are 14 residues in the CDR3. V shed 4 bases and J 9 bases; nucleotides not matched to a gene: 9. Combining the CDR3 with reference TRBV5-1 and TRBJ2-5 gives the whole variable domain KAGVTQTPRYLIKTRGQQVTLSCSPISGHRSVSWYQQTPGQGLQFLFEYFSETQRNKGNFPGRFSGRQFSNSRSEMNVSTLELGDSALYLCASSLRQGASPQYFGPGTRLLVL.

The CDR3 loop reads CAWSSGVDQPQHF. CDR3 nucleotides: TGTGCCTGGAGTTCAGGGGTTGATCAGCCCCAGCATTTT. V and J are TRBV30 and TRBJ1-5, with D perhaps matching TRBD1 (6 bases). The CDR3 has 13 residues. Germline CDR1 and CDR2: GTSNPN and SVGIG (reference sequence). V was pared by 2 bases and J by 5 bases, with 10 bases between.

In this sample, this clone turned up a few times. This chain links TRBV28 with TRBJ2-6, with 7 bases fitting TRBD1. CDR3 length: 16 amino acids. J lost 1 base, V lost 5 bases, and 5 bases had no gene match. The germline CDR1 and CDR2 sequences are MDHEN and SYDVKM. For the CDR3, the DNA is TGTGCCAGCAGTACCCCGACAGGGTCTGGGGCCAACGTCCTGACTTTC. Amino acids: CASSTPTGSGANVLTF.

The gene calls are TRBV6-5 and TRBJ2-6; D gene uncertain. The germline V and J ends were trimmed by 2 bases and 1 base, with 6 bases remaining between them. The CDR3 covers 15 residues. The V gene's germline CDR1 is MNHEY and CDR2 SVGAGI. DNA for the CDR3: TGTGCCAGCAGTTACCTAACTTCTGGGGCCAACGTCCTGACTTTC. Its protein product is CASSYLTSGANVLTF.

The chain uses TRBV29-1 and TRBJ2-7; D unresolved. Germline V gene lookup returns CDR1 SQVTM and CDR2 ANQGSEA. This CDR3 contains 14 residues. V lost 7 bases and J 0 bases, leaving 16 bases between the germline ends. In DNA form, the CDR3 reads TGCAGCGCCAGTACCGGGTCCCTCTCCTACGAGCAGTACTTC. This gives the protein CSASTGSLSYEQYF.

This chain joins TRBV18 and TRBJ1-2; D call uncertain. The ends were cut back, 1 base at V and 4 bases at J, with 13 bases in the middle. From germline, CDR1 is KGHSH and CDR2 LQKENI. This CDR3 spans 15 amino acids. The DNA for the CDR3 is TGTGCCAGCTCACCACAGCCCCCCGGGAGCTATGGCTACACCTTC. Translation: CASSPQPPGSYGYTF.

This clone showed up just a few times. V and J are TRBV18 and TRBJ2-2, with D possibly matching TRBD2 (6 bases). Germline V lookup: CDR1 KGHSH, CDR2 LQKENI. The V end lost 0 bases, the J end lost 4 bases, and 15 bases lay between the germline ends. This CDR3 region has 17 residues. The CDR3 DNA reads TGTGCCAGCTCACCACCGAACGTTGGGACTGGCACCGGGGAGCTGTTTTTT. Translating it yields CASSPPNVGTGTGELFF.

This clone was observed a handful of times. The chain has TRBV7-2 and TRBJ2-1, with 8 bases that match TRBD2. J lost 10 bases, V lost 4 bases, and 12 bases had no gene match. The germline V gene has CDR1 SGHTA and CDR2 FQGNSA. The CDR3 runs 15 residues. For the CDR3, the DNA is TGTGCCAGCAGCTATAGCGGGATCTCCTATACGGAGCAGTTCTTC. Encoded protein: CASSYSGISYTEQFF.

This clone was seen a few times. The chain's CDR3 is CASSLTSGGISSYNEQFF. Here the CDR3 DNA reads TGTGCCAGCAGTTTGACTAGCGGGGGGATCTCCTCCTACAATGAGCAGTTCTTC. V gene TRBV2 combines with J gene TRBJ2-1; 13 bases line up with TRBD2. The trim removed 5 bases at V and 0 bases at J, leaving 7 bases unmatched. Germline CDR1 is SNHLY and CDR2 is FYNNEI. The CDR3 contains 18 residues.

This clone was found a few times. J is TRBJ2-2 and V is TRBV7-2, with a possible D match to TRBD1 (5 bases). From germline, CDR1 is SGHTA and CDR2 FQGNSA. This CDR3 is 15 amino acids long. Trimming cost V 3 bases and J 5 bases, with 13 bases left between them. The CDR3 region is CASSLTRVITGELFF. CDR3 bases: TGTGCCAGCAGCTTGACCAGGGTGATAACCGGGGAGCTGTTTTTT.

Details on this clone: The sample carries other DNA sequences with the same CDR3. The V call is TRBV5-1, the J call TRBJ1-4; 9 bases fit TRBD1. This CDR3 is 14 amino acids long. V gave up 0 bases and J gave up 8 bases; unmatched junction bases: 2. Looked up from germline, CDR1 is SGHRS and CDR2 is YFSETQ. The CDR3 DNA sequence: TGCGCCAGCAGCTTGGGGGACAGGGCGGAAAAACTGTTTTTT. It is translated as CASSLGDRAEKLFF.

This CDR3 reads CASSVGLPSGAFF. CDR3 DNA sequence: TGTGCCAGCAGCGTAGGACTGCCCTCCGGAGCTTTCTTT. The J gene is TRBJ1-1, the V gene TRBV7-2; D gene ambiguous. The CDR3 length is 13 residues. Trimming took off 5 bases at V and 10 bases at J, with 17 bases between the two ends. The germline CDR1 and CDR2 sequences are SGHTA and FQGNSA.

J is TRBJ1-2 and V is TRBV6-6, with D possibly TRBD1 on 6 matching bases. Germline V gives CDR1 MNHNY, CDR2 SVGAGI (reference sequence). The V and J ends lost 6 bases and 7 bases respectively, with 12 bases between them. The CDR3 is 12 residues long. The CDR3: CASSQNRVGYTF. CDR3 nucleotides: TGTGCCAGCAGCCAAAACAGGGTTGGCTACACCTTC.

This rearrangement joins TRBV7-2 to TRBJ2-1; TRBD2 aligns across 10 bases. The length of the CDR3 is 15 residues. The germline CDR1 and CDR2 sequences are SGHTA and FQGNSA. Losses at the gene ends were 5 bases for V and 4 bases for J; bases not matched to a gene: 5. The DNA of the CDR3 is TGTGCCAGCAGCCGGACTAGCGGCCCTTACAATGAGCAGTTCTTC. It is translated as CASSRTSGPYNEQFF.

This chain connects TRBV14 to TRBJ2-6, with D uncertain. V was shortened by 4 bases and J by 3 bases, with 7 bases between the two germline ends. Germline CDR1 is SGHDN and CDR2 is FVKESK. This CDR3 has 14 residues. The CDR3 here is CASSPIDGANVLTF. CDR3 DNA: TGTGCCAGCAGCCCTATTGATGGGGCCAACGTCCTGACTTTC.

There are a few counts of this clone. V and J are TRBV29-1 and TRBJ1-2; tentatively, D is TRBD1 (6 bases). The CDR3 spans 14 residues. From germline, CDR1 is SQVTM and CDR2 ANQGSEA. V was shortened by 5 bases and J by 4 bases, with 17 bases between the two germline ends. The CDR3 DNA sequence: TGCAGCGTTAGTACACTCGAAGGGGGCTATGGCTACACCTTC. It encodes CSVSTLEGGYGYTF.

The rearrangement links TRBV7-9 to TRBJ2-3; 7 nucleotides match TRBD1. V lost 1 base to trimming and J lost 3 bases; unmatched junction nucleotides: 4. This CDR3 has 15 amino acids. Germline-derived CDR1 and CDR2 are SEHNR and FQNEAQ (reference sequence). CDR3 in amino acids: CASSLGQGPTDTQYF. CDR3 sequence (DNA): TGTGCCAGCAGCTTAGGACAGGGACCGACAGATACGCAGTATTTT.

This clone has a handful of counts. This chain uses TRBV18 with TRBJ2-1, with TRBD2 identical over 13 bases. This CDR3 spans 16 amino acids. Germline V CDR1 and CDR2: KGHSH, LQKENI. V trimming: 0 bases; J trimming: 13 bases; junction bases outside the gene matches: 9. Here the CDR3 reads CASSPPGGLAGVLQFF. In DNA, the CDR3 is TGTGCCAGCTCACCACCCGGTGGACTAGCGGGAGTTTTACAGTTCTTC.

Only a few counts were recorded for this clone. V is TRBV29-1 and J is TRBJ1-1; D may be TRBD1 (5 bases). Deletions cut 3 bases from V and 4 bases from J, with 12 bases between. The CDR3 is 13 residues long. Germline V lookup: CDR1 SQVTM, CDR2 ANQGSEA. CDR3 bases: TGCAGCGTTGAGGGGCGGTTGGGCACTGAAGCTTTCTTT. Translating gives CSVEGRLGTEAFF. The full variable domain, rest sourced from reference TRBV29-1 and TRBJ1-1, is SAVISQKPSRDICQRGTSLTIQCQVDSQVTMMFWYRQQPGQSLTLIATANQGSEATYESGFVIDKFPISRPNLTFSTLTVSNMSPEDSSIYLCSVEGRLGTEAFFGQGTRLTVV.

J is TRBJ2-1 and V is TRBV9; weak D call: TRBD2 (5 bases). Germline CDR1 is SGDLS and CDR2 is YYNGEE. Trimming removed 0 bases from V and 10 bases from J, with 14 bases in between. The CDR3 is made up of 14 amino acids. CDR3 in amino acids: CASSVVTSGPEQFF. The CDR3 coding sequence is TGTGCCAGCAGCGTAGTTACAAGCGGACCAGAGCAGTTCTTC.

The gene calls are TRBV29-1 and TRBJ1-1; TRBD1 is a possible D gene (5 bases). Germline values: CDR1 SQVTM, CDR2 ANQGSEA. Trimming cost V 5 bases and J 1 base, with 11 bases left between them. There are 13 residues in the CDR3. For the CDR3, the DNA is TGCAGCGTTACAGGAGCTGCGAACACTGAAGCTTTCTTT. It is translated as CSVTGAANTEAFF.

The chain employs TRBV18 and TRBJ1-2, with unresolved D. V was cut by 5 bases and J by 4 bases, with 11 bases left in between. The CDR3 has 13 amino acids. CDR1 is KGHSH, CDR2 LQKENI, per germline. The CDR3 sequence: CASSADGVYGYTF. The CDR3 nucleotides are TGTGCCAGCTCAGCGGACGGGGTCTATGGCTACACCTTC.

This clone was detected only a few times. The gene calls are TRBV18 and TRBJ2-5; 10 bases fit TRBD2. Germline values: CDR1 KGHSH, CDR2 LQKENI. After removal of 2 bases from V and 4 bases from J, the junction contained 16 bases not matched to a gene. This CDR3 contains 19 residues. The CDR3 sequence is CASSPMIPAPSGSTETQYF. The CDR3 coding sequence is TGTGCCAGCTCACCAATGATCCCGGCCCCTAGCGGGAGTACAGAGACCCAGTACTTC.

The rearrangement uses TRBV5-1 and TRBJ2-7; the match to TRBD1 covers 7 bases. Germline V lookup: CDR1 SGHRS, CDR2 YFSETQ. Trimming cost V 4 bases and J 0 bases; bases outside gene matches: 7. The CDR3 length is 15 residues. The CDR3 reads CASSARQGHSYEQYF. The CDR3 DNA is TGCGCCAGCAGCGCAAGACAGGGCCACTCCTACGAGCAGTACTTC.